This is a list of T cell receptor beta chains from one sample in a study of CD8+ T cells in alopecia areata. The method was immunoSEQ multiplex PCR; TCRdb's version includes in-frame clones alone and lacks a portion of them. The repertoire holds a few hundred thousand clones, with 35% to 40% as singletons. The sequences come from CD4+ T cells sorted from blood, collected between weeks 30 and 35, from a patient treated with tofacitinib. All receptors come from a human donor with alopecia areata. The CDR3 runs from the conserved cysteine through the conserved F or W. The D gene is left open where the match is weak. Size is stated for part of the rows, as once, few or many counts, or as a class when the clone is expanded.

NA,TRBD1,TRBV15,15,TRBJ2-6,TGTGCCATCGGGACAGGGAGCTCTGGGGCCAACGTCCTGACTTTC,CAIGTGSSGANVLTF
NA,NA,TRBV29-1,13,TRBJ2-2,TGCAGCGTTGGAATAGGGAACACCGGGGAGCTGTTTTTT,CSVGIGNTGELFF
NA,TRBD1,TRBV9,15,TRBJ1-1,TGTGCCAGCAGCGCCGGGACAGGGTTGAACACTGAAGCTTTCTTT,CASSAGTGLNTEAFF
once,NA,TRBV5-4,13,TRBJ2-7,TGTGCCAGCAGCTTAGGTCAGTTGGGCGAGCAGTACTTC,CASSLGQLGEQYF
NA,NA,TRBV25-1,13,TRBJ1-5,TGTGCCAGCAGCGAGAGATTCGATCAGCCCCAGCATTTT,CASSERFDQPQHF
NA,NA,TRBV11-2,12,TRBJ2-7,TGTGCCAGCAGCTCCCCCAGCTACGAGCAGTACTTC,CASSSPSYEQYF
NA,NA,TRBV7-6,13,TRBJ2-7,TGTGCCAGCAGCTTAGAAGTCTGGGACGAGCAGTACTTC,CASSLEVWDEQYF
few,NA,TRBV30,13,TRBJ1-1,TGTGCCTGGAGCCAAGGGGAAAACACTGAAGCTTTCTTT,CAWSQGENTEAFF
few,TRBD1,TRBV5-1,14,TRBJ2-3,TGCGCCAGCAGCTTGAGACAGGGAACAGATACGCAGTATTTT,CASSLRQGTDTQYF
NA,NA,TRBV14,14,TRBJ2-7,TGTGCCAGCAGCTTTAGACTGGGGTCCCACGAGCAGTACTTC,CASSFRLGSHEQYF
few,TRBD1,TRBV6-5,15,TRBJ1-5,TGTGCCAGCAGTGGACGACAGGGTAGTTTTCAGCCCCAGCATTTT,CASSGRQGSFQPQHF
many,TRBD1,TRBV19,14,TRBJ1-2,TGTGCCAGTAATGCCAGGGGGCTCGGCTATGGCTACACCTTC,CASNARGLGYGYTF
NA,TRBD1,TRBV30,14,TRBJ1-2,TGTGCCTGGAGTGGACAGGGATTACGCTATGGCTACACCTTC,CAWSGQGLRYGYTF
NA,NA,TRBV27,15,TRBJ2-5,TGTGCCAGCAGTATCGGAGGGGGCGCCGGGGAGACCCAGTACTTC,CASSIGGGAGETQYF
NA,TRBD2,TRBV5-1,17,TRBJ2-6,TGCGCCAGCAGCCAACTAGCGGGGCTCTCTGGGGCCAACGTCCTGACTTTC,CASSQLAGLSGANVLTF
few,TRBD2,TRBV29-1,14,TRBJ2-1,TGCAGCGTTGAAACCCGTGGACTAGCCGATGAGCAGTTCTTC,CSVETRGLADEQFF
NA,NA,TRBV20-1,11,TRBJ1-1,TGCAGTGCCGCCCGGGGCACTGAAGCTTTCTTT,CSAARGTEAFF
NA,NA,TRBV5-1,14,TRBJ1-4,TGCGCCAGCAGCTTGGCCGGAGAAAATGAAAAACTGTTTTTT,CASSLAGENEKLFF
NA,NA,TRBV6-1,14,TRBJ1-1,TGTGCCAGCAGTGAGAGACAGAGGAACACTGAAGCTTTCTTT,CASSERQRNTEAFF